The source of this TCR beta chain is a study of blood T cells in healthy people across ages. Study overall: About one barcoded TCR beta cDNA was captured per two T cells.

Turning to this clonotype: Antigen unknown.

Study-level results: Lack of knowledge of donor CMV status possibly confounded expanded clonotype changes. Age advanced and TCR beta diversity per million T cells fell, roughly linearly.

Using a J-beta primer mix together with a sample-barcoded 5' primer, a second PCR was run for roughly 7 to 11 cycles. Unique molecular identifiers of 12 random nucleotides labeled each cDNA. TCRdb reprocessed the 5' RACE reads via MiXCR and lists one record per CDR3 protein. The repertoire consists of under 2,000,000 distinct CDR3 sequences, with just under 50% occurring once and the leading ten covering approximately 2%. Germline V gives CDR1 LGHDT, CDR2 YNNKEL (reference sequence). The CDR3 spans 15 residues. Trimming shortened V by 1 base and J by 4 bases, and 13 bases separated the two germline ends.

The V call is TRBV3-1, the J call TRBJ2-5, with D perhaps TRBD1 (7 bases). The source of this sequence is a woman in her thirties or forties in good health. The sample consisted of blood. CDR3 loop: CASSQVQGGGETQYF. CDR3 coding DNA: TGTGCCAGCAGCCAAGTTCAGGGGGGCGGAGAGACCCAGTACTTC.